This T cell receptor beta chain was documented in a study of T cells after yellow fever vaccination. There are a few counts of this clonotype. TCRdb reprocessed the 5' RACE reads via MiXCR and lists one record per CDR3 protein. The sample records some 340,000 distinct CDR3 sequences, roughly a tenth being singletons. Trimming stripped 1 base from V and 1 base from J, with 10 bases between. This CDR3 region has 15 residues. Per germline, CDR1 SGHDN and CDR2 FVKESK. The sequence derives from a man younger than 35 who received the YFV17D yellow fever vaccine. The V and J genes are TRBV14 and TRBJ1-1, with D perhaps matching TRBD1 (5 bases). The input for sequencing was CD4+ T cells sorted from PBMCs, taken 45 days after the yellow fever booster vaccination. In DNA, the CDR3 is TGTGCCAGCAGCCAAGGGGGCTCCGGGAACACTGAAGCTTTCTTT. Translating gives CASSQGGSGNTEAFF.